These 5 T cell receptor beta chains were all obtained from the same sample, sequenced in a study of OX40 agonist ivuxolimab in advanced cancers. The data were produced by immunoSEQ multiplex PCR, yet TCRdb's version contains in-frame clones alone and is incomplete. The sample contains 70,000 to 95,000 clones, roughly nine tenths of which appear only once. This sample comprised CD4+ or CD8+ T cells sorted from blood, obtained in a trial of the OX40 agonist ivuxolimab. These receptors were collected from an adult with an advanced solid tumor such as melanoma, head and neck, liver or kidney cancer.

The V gene is TRBV5-1, the J gene TRBJ2-1; 8 bases fit TRBD2. Trimming removed 0 bases from V and 7 bases from J; junction bases left unmatched: 6. The CDR3 covers 15 residues. Germline V lookup: CDR1 SGHRS, CDR2 YFSETQ. CDR3 DNA sequence: TGCGCCAGCAGCTTGGAAATAGCGGGGTGGAATGAGCAGTTCTTC. Its protein product is CASSLEIAGWNEQFF.

The chain employs TRBV6-5 and TRBJ1-2; possible D gene TRBD1, 5 bases. The germline V gene has CDR1 MNHEY and CDR2 SVGAGI. The CDR3 loop spans 15 amino acids. Trimming stripped 2 bases from V and 4 bases from J, with 14 bases between. In DNA form, the CDR3 reads TGTGCCAGCAGTTACCCGCTGGGGGAGCGCTATGGCTACACCTTC. Amino acids: CASSYPLGERYGYTF.

This sequence joins TRBV28 and TRBJ2-1; TRBD2 aligns across 9 bases. The CDR3 has 15 residues. Germline CDR1 reads MDHEN; CDR2 reads SYDVKM. V shed 3 bases and J 6 bases; nucleotides not matched to a gene: 6. CDR3 in DNA: TGTGCCAGCAGTTTCCAGCGGGAGGCCCTCAATGAGCAGTTCTTC. The encoded protein is CASSFQREALNEQFF.

This clone has only a few counts. Here the CDR3 reads CASSNRDRNYGYTF. The CDR3 bases are TGTGCCAGCAGCAACCGGGACAGGAACTATGGCTACACCTTC. The chain has TRBV21-1 and TRBJ1-2; the table's D call of TRBD1 was not tested on the DNA. TRBV21-1 is an annotated pseudogene. There are 14 residues in the CDR3.

The rearrangement joins TRBV11-2 to TRBJ2-7; TRBD1 or TRBD2 may be the D gene (5 bases each). V was clipped by 6 bases and J by 2 bases, with 17 bases between them. CDR1 and CDR2 from the germline V gene are SGHAT and FQNNGV. CDR3 length: 15 residues. CDR3 DNA sequence: TGTGCCAGCAGGGAGGATACAGGCCGCGCCTACGAGCAGTACTTC. Translation gives CASREDTGRAYEQYF.